The 32 T cell receptor beta chains listed next were all sequenced from one sample in a study of cytomegalovirus exposure and HLA in healthy donors. PCR amplification relied on 60 Vbeta primers (plus 13 Jbeta primers). TCRdb keeps only in-frame clones here, not all; method: immunoSEQ multiplex PCR. Among around 120,000 clones listed, 81% were seen once. The sample was PBMCs. The receptor source for this set is a man between 18 and 35 years old in good health and CMV-seronegative.

This chain joins TRBV11-1 and TRBJ2-3; D uncertain. Trimming took 5 bases from V and 9 from J, leaving 12 bases between them. CDR3 length equals 12 residues. Per germline, CDR1 SGHAT and CDR2 FQDESV (reference sequence). The CDR3 bases are TGTGCCAGCAGCACTACCCCCGACACGCAGTATTTT. Translating gives CASSTTPDTQYF. The whole variable domain, remainder taken from reference TRBV11-1 and TRBJ2-3, is EAEVAQSPRYKITEKSQAVAFWCDPISGHATLYWYRQILGQGPELLVQFQDESVVDDSQLPKDRFSAERLKGVDSTLKIQPAELGDSAMYLCASSTTPDTQYFGPGTRLTVL.

V and J are TRBV7-9 and TRBJ1-1; TRBD1 is a possible D gene (5 bases). This CDR3 has 15 residues. Trimming shortened V by 1 base and J by 2 bases, and 11 bases separated the two germline ends. Per germline, CDR1 SEHNR and CDR2 FQNEAQ (reference sequence). CDR3 sequence reads: CASSLVQGTNTEAFF. The CDR3 bases are TGTGCCAGCAGCTTAGTTCAGGGAACTAACACTGAAGCTTTCTTT.

The genes are TRBV27 and TRBJ2-1; TRBD2 matches 11 bases. The CDR3 loop spans 18 amino acids. J lost 5 bases, V lost 1 base, and 10 bases had no gene match. CDR1 and CDR2 from the germline V gene are MNHEY and SMNVEV (reference sequence). DNA for the CDR3: TGTGCCAGCAGTTTATTCTCCCTAGCGGGGGGAGTTGACAATGAGCAGTTCTTC. Its translation: CASSLFSLAGGVDNEQFF.

The V call is TRBV7-6, the J call TRBJ2-1, with TRBD2 matching over 11 bases. This CDR3 comprises 15 residues. Germline V CDR1 and CDR2: SGHVS, FNYEAQ. With 5 bases clipped from V and 2 bases from J, the junction kept 2 bases outside the gene matches. The CDR3 sequence is CASSILAGAYNEQFF. CDR3 sequence (DNA): TGTGCCAGCAGCATACTAGCGGGGGCCTACAATGAGCAGTTCTTC.

This clone was picked up a small number of times. The chain carries TRBV7-9 and TRBJ1-2; 11 bases are a match to TRBD1. This CDR3 is 15 amino acids long. In germline, CDR1 is SEHNR, CDR2 FQNEAQ (reference sequence). V lost 1 base to trimming and J lost 10 bases; unmatched junction nucleotides: 8. The CDR3 DNA follows: TGTGCCAGCAGCTTAGGGACAGGGGGCATTTCGGACTACACCTTC. It codes for CASSLGTGGISDYTF.

This sequence joins TRBV5-4 and TRBJ2-7; TRBD1 might be the D (6 bases). Germline loops: CDR1 SGHNT, CDR2 YYREEE (reference sequence). V lost 6 bases to trimming and J lost 3 bases, with 16 bases between them. The CDR3 is made up of 14 amino acids. The CDR3 nucleotides are TGTGCCAGCACCTCGCGAGGACAGAGCTACGAGCAGTACTTC. It translates to CASTSRGQSYEQYF.

The CDR3 is CSAVDYRSTGNTIYF. The CDR3 DNA reads as TGCAGCGCTGTAGATTACAGATCCACTGGAAACACCATATATTTT. V is TRBV29-1 and J is TRBJ1-3; D gene ambiguous. The ends were cut back, 7 bases at V and 2 bases at J, with 18 bases in the middle. This CDR3 spans 15 amino acids. Germline V gene sequence: CDR1 SQVTM, CDR2 ANQGSEA. Supplemented by reference TRBV29-1 and TRBJ1-3, the full variable domain reads SAVISQKPSRDICQRGTSLTIQCQVDSQVTMMFWYRQQPGQSLTLIATANQGSEATYESGFVIDKFPISRPNLTFSTLTVSNMSPEDSSIYLCSAVDYRSTGNTIYFGEGSWLTVV.

Comments on this clone: A read error may account for a junction end that differs from germline. This chain connects TRBV5-1 to TRBJ1-1; D ambiguous. This CDR3 contains 16 residues. The germline gives CDR1 SGHRS, CDR2 YFSETQ. The CDR3 sequence is CANSLGREARYTEAFF. The DNA of the CDR3 is TGCGCCAACAGCTTAGGGAGGGAGGCGCGGTACACTGAAGCTTTCTTT.

The chain recombines TRBV2 with TRBJ1-2; D call uncertain. V lost 7 bases to trimming and J lost 5 bases, with 17 bases between them. The CDR3 totals 14 residues. Germline assignment: CDR1 SNHLY and CDR2 FYNNEI. The DNA of the CDR3 is TGTGCCAGCAATTGGCGGGAACCCGTATATGGCTACACCTTC. Protein sequence: CASNWREPVYGYTF.

J is TRBJ1-5 and V is TRBV18, with 7 bases identical to TRBD1. Trimming removed 4 bases from V and 5 bases from J; junction bases left unmatched: 11. This CDR3 is 16 amino acids long. Germline assignment: CDR1 KGHSH and CDR2 LQKENI. The CDR3 spells CASSRRVGGEDQPQHF. In nucleotides, the CDR3 is TGTGCCAGCTCACGCCGCGTAGGGGGCGAAGATCAGCCCCAGCATTTT. Full variable domain (outside the CDR3, taken from reference TRBV18 and TRBJ1-5): NAGVMQNPRHLVRRRGQEARLRCSPMKGHSHVYWYRQLPEEGLKFMVYLQKENIIDESGMPKERFSAEFPKEGPSILRIQQVVRGDSAAYFCASSRRVGGEDQPQHFGDGTRLSIL.

The chain links TRBV5-1 to TRBJ2-7, with 7 bases identical to TRBD1. The ends lost 0 bases at V and 4 bases at J; junction bases unmatched: 7. This CDR3 comprises 15 residues. Germline CDR1 reads SGHRS; CDR2 reads YFSETQ. CDR3 region: CASSLENRGGYEQYF. CDR3 DNA: TGCGCCAGCAGCTTGGAAAACAGGGGTGGTTACGAGCAGTACTTC.

This chain uses TRBV5-6 with TRBJ1-2; 9 nucleotides align to TRBD1. In germline, CDR1 is SGHDT, CDR2 YYEEEE. Trimming took 3 bases from V and 4 from J; bases not matched to a gene: 10. The CDR3 is 16 amino acids. The CDR3 DNA is TGTGCCAGCAGCTCGACAGGGGGGAGGCGTATCTATGGCTACACCTTC. Translated, it gives CASSSTGGRRIYGYTF.

The rearrangement joins TRBV19 to TRBJ1-5; the D is unclear. This CDR3 contains 16 residues. With 1 base removed from V and 5 bases from J, the gap between germline ends came to 15 bases. Germline V lookup: CDR1 LNHDA, CDR2 SQIVND (reference sequence). This CDR3 reads CASSIGDGSAYQPQHF. CDR3 bases: TGTGCCAGTAGTATAGGTGATGGGAGTGCATATCAGCCCCAGCATTTT.

V is TRBV2 and J is TRBJ1-1; possibly TRBD1 for D (6 bases). Trimming shortened V by 5 bases and J by 10 bases, and 23 bases separated the two germline ends. The germline gives CDR1 SNHLY, CDR2 FYNNEI. The CDR3 has 15 amino acids. CDR3 sequence reads: CASSSGQGMKMGAFF. CDR3 bases: TGTGCCAGCAGTTCGGGGCAGGGGATGAAAATGGGAGCTTTCTTT.

This clone showed up just a few times. V and J are TRBV5-5 and TRBJ1-4; D uncertain. V dropped 4 bases and J dropped 4 bases, with 14 bases sitting between them. The germline CDR1 and CDR2 sequences are SGHKS and YYEKEE (reference sequence). The CDR3 is 15 residues long. The CDR3 protein is CASSLQTTDNEKLFF. The CDR3 coding sequence is TGTGCCAGCAGCCTCCAGACAACGGATAATGAAAAACTGTTTTTT.

V gene TRBV6-4 combines with J gene TRBJ2-3, with TRBD2 identical over 9 bases. Trimming at V came to 0 bases and at J to 12 bases, leaving 7 bases not matched to a gene. This CDR3 contains 14 residues. CDR1 MRHNA and CDR2 SNTAGT come from the germline V gene. CDR3 bases: TGTGCCAGCAGTGACTCGGAGACTAGCGGCAAACAGTATTTT. Protein sequence: CASSDSETSGKQYF.

The sample holds one count of this clone. The chain uses TRBV7-2 and TRBJ2-5, with a weak D call TRBD1 (5 bases). Germline V lookup: CDR1 SGHTA, CDR2 FQGNSA. The CDR3 has 13 amino acids. V was clipped by 3 bases and J by 1 base, with 6 bases between them. The CDR3 spells CASSLGPQETQYF. The CDR3 nucleotides read TGTGCCAGCAGCTTGGGGCCCCAAGAGACCCAGTACTTC.

The genes are TRBV4-3 and TRBJ1-1, with D hard to call. The germline V gene encodes CDR1 LGHNA and CDR2 YSLEER. The CDR3 contains 15 residues. Trimming removed 0 bases from V and 0 bases from J, with 8 bases in between. The CDR3 nucleotides read TGCGCCAGCAGCCAAGATAACAGCATGAACACTGAAGCTTTCTTT. Its translation: CASSQDNSMNTEAFF.

The rearrangement uses TRBV27 and TRBJ2-7; tentative D call: TRBD1 (5 bases). V was cut by 6 bases and J by 1 base, with 10 bases left in between. Germline loops: CDR1 MNHEY, CDR2 SMNVEV (reference sequence). The CDR3 is made up of 13 amino acids. The CDR3 here is CASSRRQSYEQYF. In DNA form, the CDR3 reads TGTGCCAGCAGCAGAAGACAGTCCTACGAGCAGTACTTC.

The chain couples TRBV2 to TRBJ1-1, with 8 bases matching TRBD1. CDR1 and CDR2 (germline): SNHLY, FYNNEI. J lost 3 bases, V lost 7 bases, and 4 bases had no gene match. The CDR3 runs to 13 residues. The CDR3 reads CASKEDRDTEAFF. The CDR3 DNA reads TGTGCCAGCAAGGAGGACAGGGACACTGAAGCTTTCTTT.

The rearrangement links TRBV5-6 to TRBJ1-1, with TRBD1 as a possible D gene (6 bases). V shed 4 bases and J shed 2 bases, with 12 bases lying between them. CDR1 and CDR2 from the germline V gene are SGHDT and YYEEEE. CDR3 length: 14 residues. CDR3: CASSLTGINTEAFF. As DNA, the CDR3 is TGTGCCAGCAGCCTTACAGGGATTAACACTGAAGCTTTCTTT.

The J gene is TRBJ2-1, the V gene TRBV14, with D maybe TRBD1 (6 bases). Germline V CDR1 and CDR2: SGHDN, FVKESK. The CDR3 extends over 16 amino acids. V dropped 1 base and J dropped 4 bases, with 14 bases sitting between them. CDR3 amino acids: CASSQGWTGQYNEQFF. CDR3 bases: TGTGCCAGCAGCCAAGGTTGGACTGGACAGTACAATGAGCAGTTCTTC.

The V and J genes are TRBV11-2 and TRBJ2-7, with D possibly being TRBD1 (5 bases). CDR3 size: 11 residues. V shed 6 bases and J shed 9 bases, with 12 bases lying between them. Germline values: CDR1 SGHAT, CDR2 FQNNGV. The CDR3 sequence: CASRATERQYF. In DNA form, the CDR3 reads TGTGCCAGCAGGGCGACAGAGAGGCAGTACTTC.

This clone showed up just once. The chain uses TRBV27 and TRBJ2-3; 9 nucleotides align to TRBD2. The CDR3 is 15 residues long. Germline CDR1 and CDR2: MNHEY and SMNVEV (reference sequence). The V gene end was trimmed by 7 bases and the J gene end by 1 base; junction bases not matched to a gene: 6. CDR3 nucleotides: TGTGCCAGCACCGGACTAGCGAGGGGCACAGATACGCAGTATTTT. Its translation: CASTGLARGTDTQYF.

In this sample, this clone turned up a few times. The rearrangement links TRBV4-3 to TRBJ2-3; D is undetermined. Trimming took 1 base from V and 2 from J, leaving 4 bases between them. Germline V gene lookup returns CDR1 LGHNA and CDR2 YSLEER. CDR3 size: 13 residues. The CDR3 DNA reads TGCGCCAGCAGCCAAGTCTCCACAGATACGCAGTATTTT. It yields the protein CASSQVSTDTQYF.

The gene calls are TRBV7-8 and TRBJ1-4; TRBD1 matches 7 bases. Germline V gene sequence: CDR1 SGHVS, CDR2 FQNEAQ. This CDR3 region has 15 residues. Losses at the gene ends were 5 bases for V and 8 bases for J; bases not matched to a gene: 11. The CDR3 is CASSASTGLREKLFF. The CDR3 bases are TGTGCCAGCAGCGCGTCGACAGGGTTGAGGGAAAAACTGTTTTTT.

The chain links TRBV20-1 to TRBJ1-1, with D unclear. The V end was cut by 3 bases, the J end by 10 bases, with 12 bases between. CDR1 and CDR2 from the germline V gene are DFQATT and SNEGSKA (reference sequence). The CDR3 is 11 residues long. The CDR3 nucleotides are TGCAGTGCTAGCGCGGGCTTGGGAGCTTTCTTT. This sequence encodes CSASAGLGAFF.

The rearrangement joins TRBV2 to TRBJ2-7; D gene unclear. Trimming left V 2 bases short and J 2 bases short, with 7 bases between. The CDR3 length is 13 residues. CDR1 is SNHLY, CDR2 FYNNEI, per germline. The CDR3 region has the DNA TGTGCCAGCAGTGAAAATCCGGCCTACGAGCAGTACTTC. Its protein is CASSENPAYEQYF.

This chain joins TRBV11-2 and TRBJ1-1; tentative D call: TRBD1 (5 bases). The CDR3 loop spans 13 amino acids. The V end was cut by 5 bases, the J end by 5 bases, with 12 bases between. The germline gives CDR1 SGHAT, CDR2 FQNNGV. The CDR3 loop reads CASSPRGGTEAFF. CDR3 DNA sequence: TGTGCCAGCAGCCCCCGGGGGGGGACTGAAGCTTTCTTT.

The V gene is TRBV28, the J gene TRBJ2-1; D is undetermined. The V gene lost 3 bases and the J gene lost 9 bases, with 9 bases spanning the gap. The CDR3 contains 12 residues. Germline V CDR1 and CDR2: MDHEN, SYDVKM. The CDR3 DNA sequence: TGTGCCAGCAGTTTGTTTAACGGTGAGCAGTTCTTC. It encodes CASSLFNGEQFF. The full variable domain, completed using reference TRBV28 and TRBJ2-1, is DVKVTQSSRYLVKRTGEKVFLECVQDMDHENMFWYRQDPGLGLRLIYFSYDVKMKEKGDIPEGYSVSREKKERFSLILESASTNQTSMYLCASSLFNGEQFFGPGTRLTVL.

The chain carries TRBV30 and TRBJ1-2; TRBD1 is a possible D gene (5 bases). The CDR3 runs 13 residues. V lost 0 bases, J lost 5 bases, and 10 bases lay in between. Germline V gene lookup returns CDR1 GTSNPN and CDR2 SVGIG (reference sequence). The CDR3 bases are TGTGCCTGGAGTGTACGGGGGGGTTATGGCTACACCTTC. Encoded protein: CAWSVRGGYGYTF.

The gene calls are TRBV7-9 and TRBJ2-3, with 10 bases matching TRBD1. From germline, CDR1 is SEHNR and CDR2 FQNEAQ (reference sequence). CDR3 size: 19 residues. V lost 2 bases and J lost 0; bases outside the gene matches: 11. The CDR3 loop is CASSLYTRDRGTSTDTQYF. For the CDR3, the DNA is TGTGCCAGCAGCTTATACACCAGGGACAGGGGAACTAGCACAGATACGCAGTATTTT.